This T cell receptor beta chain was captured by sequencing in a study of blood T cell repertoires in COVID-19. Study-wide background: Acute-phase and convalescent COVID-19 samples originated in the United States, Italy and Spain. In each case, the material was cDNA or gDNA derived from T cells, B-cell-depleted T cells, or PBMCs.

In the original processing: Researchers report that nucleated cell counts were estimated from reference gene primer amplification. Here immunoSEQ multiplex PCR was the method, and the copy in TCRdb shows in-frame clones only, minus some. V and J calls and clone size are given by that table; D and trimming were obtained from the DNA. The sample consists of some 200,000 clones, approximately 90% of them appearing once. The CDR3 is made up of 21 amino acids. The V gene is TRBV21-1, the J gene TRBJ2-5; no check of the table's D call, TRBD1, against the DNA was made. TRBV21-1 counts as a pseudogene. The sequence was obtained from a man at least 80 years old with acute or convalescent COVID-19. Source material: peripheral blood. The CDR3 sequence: CASSKGDSGTAGGLFYETQYF. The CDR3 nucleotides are TGTGCCAGCAGCAAAGGGGACTCCGGGACAGCTGGCGGTTTGTTTTACGAGACCCAGTACTTC.